This T cell receptor (beta chain) originates from a study of OX40 agonist ivuxolimab in advanced cancers. Turning to the study itself: Anti-PD-1, anti-PD-L1 or anti-CTLA-4 therapy given earlier was allowed, and 40% had some. Regarding the study as a whole: Clonal expansion in partial responders at 0.1-3.0 mg/kg ranked among the lowest.

TCRdb keeps only in-frame clones here, not all; method: immunoSEQ multiplex PCR. In the table there are 90,000 or so clones, roughly 90% of which are singletons. As to this clone: Its matching antigen is unknown.

Germline trimming cut 5 bases from V and 3 bases from J; bases unmatched to any gene: 8. CDR3 length equals 15 residues. The V gene's germline CDR1 is SGHDT and CDR2 YYEEEE. The sample consisted of CD4+ or CD8+ T cells sorted from blood, taken in a trial of the OX40 agonist ivuxolimab. J is TRBJ2-3 and V is TRBV5-6, with 8 bases fitting TRBD2. The source of this sequence is an adult with an advanced solid tumor such as melanoma, head and neck, liver or kidney cancer. Here the CDR3 DNA reads TGTGCCAGCAGAAAAGCGGGAGAAGATACAGATACGCAGTATTTT. This sequence encodes CASRKAGEDTDTQYF.